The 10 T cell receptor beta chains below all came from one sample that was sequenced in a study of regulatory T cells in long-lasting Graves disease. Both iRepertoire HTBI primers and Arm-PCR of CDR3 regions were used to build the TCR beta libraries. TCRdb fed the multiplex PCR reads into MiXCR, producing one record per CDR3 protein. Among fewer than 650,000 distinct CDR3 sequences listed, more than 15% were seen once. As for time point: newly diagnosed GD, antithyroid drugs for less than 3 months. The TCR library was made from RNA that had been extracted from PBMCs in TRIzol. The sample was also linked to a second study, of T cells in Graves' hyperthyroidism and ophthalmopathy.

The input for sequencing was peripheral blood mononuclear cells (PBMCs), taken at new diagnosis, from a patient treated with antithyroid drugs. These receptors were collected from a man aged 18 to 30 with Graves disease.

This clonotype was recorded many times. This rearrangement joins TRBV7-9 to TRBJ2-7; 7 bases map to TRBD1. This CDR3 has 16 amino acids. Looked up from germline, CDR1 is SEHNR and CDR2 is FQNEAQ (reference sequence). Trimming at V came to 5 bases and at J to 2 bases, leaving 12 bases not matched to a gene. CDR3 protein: CASSGETGVLTYEQYF. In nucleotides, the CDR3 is TGTGCCAGCAGCGGGGAAACAGGGGTTTTAACCTACGAGCAGTACTTC.

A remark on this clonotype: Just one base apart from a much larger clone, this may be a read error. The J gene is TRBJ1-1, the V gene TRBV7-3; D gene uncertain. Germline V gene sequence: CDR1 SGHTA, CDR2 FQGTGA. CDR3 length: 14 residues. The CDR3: CASRLGAENTKAFF. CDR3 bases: TGTGCCAGCAGACTCGGCGCGGAGAACACTAAAGCTTTCTTT.

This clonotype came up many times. The CDR3 protein is CSATSYNRAGDQTDTQYF. The CDR3 region has the DNA TGCAGTGCTACTTCTTATAACCGAGCGGGAGATCAGACAGATACGCAGTATTTT. The V gene is TRBV20-1, the J gene TRBJ2-3, with 8 bases identical to TRBD2. The ends lost 4 bases at V and 3 bases at J; junction bases unmatched: 18. Germline CDR1 DFQATT, CDR2 SNEGSKA (reference sequence). This CDR3 spans 18 amino acids.

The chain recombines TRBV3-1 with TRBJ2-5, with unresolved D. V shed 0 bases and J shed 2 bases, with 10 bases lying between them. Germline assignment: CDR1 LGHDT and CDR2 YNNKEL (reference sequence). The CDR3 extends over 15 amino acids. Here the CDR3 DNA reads TGTGCCAGCAGCCAAGAATGGAGCAGACAAGAGACCCAGTACTTC. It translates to CASSQEWSRQETQYF.

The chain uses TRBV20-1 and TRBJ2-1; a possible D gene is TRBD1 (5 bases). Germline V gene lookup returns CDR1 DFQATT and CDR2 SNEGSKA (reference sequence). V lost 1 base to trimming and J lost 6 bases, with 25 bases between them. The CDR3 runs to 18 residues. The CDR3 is CSARAWGQGSISINEQFF. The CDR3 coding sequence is TGCAGTGCTAGAGCTTGGGGTCAGGGTAGTATTTCGATCAATGAGCAGTTCTTC.

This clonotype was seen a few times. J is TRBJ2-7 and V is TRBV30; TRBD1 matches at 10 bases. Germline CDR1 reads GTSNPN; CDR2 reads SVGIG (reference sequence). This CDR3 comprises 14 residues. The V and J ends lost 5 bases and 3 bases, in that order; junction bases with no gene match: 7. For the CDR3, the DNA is TGTGCCTGGGCTCCGGGACAGGGGTACTACGAGCAGTACTTC. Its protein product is CAWAPGQGYYEQYF.

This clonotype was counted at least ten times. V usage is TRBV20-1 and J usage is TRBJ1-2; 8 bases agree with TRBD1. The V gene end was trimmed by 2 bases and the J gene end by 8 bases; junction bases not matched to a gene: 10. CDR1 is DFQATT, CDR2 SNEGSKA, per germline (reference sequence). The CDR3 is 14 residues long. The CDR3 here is CSARPKDRAGGYTF. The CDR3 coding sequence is TGCAGTGCTAGACCTAAGGACAGGGCTGGCGGCTACACCTTC.

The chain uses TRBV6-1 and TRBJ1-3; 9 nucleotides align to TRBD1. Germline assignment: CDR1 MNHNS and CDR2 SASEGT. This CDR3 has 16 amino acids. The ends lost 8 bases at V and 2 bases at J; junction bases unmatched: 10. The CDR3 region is CASEKGQGLPGNTIYF. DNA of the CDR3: TGTGCCAGCGAGAAAGGACAGGGGCTTCCTGGAAACACCATATATTTT.

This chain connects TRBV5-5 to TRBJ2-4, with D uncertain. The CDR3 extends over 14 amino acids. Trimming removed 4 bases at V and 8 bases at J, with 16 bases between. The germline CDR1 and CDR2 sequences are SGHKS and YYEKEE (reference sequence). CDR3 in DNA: TGTGCCAGCAGCCCAGGACCCACCGTTGACATTCAGTACTTC. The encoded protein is CASSPGPTVDIQYF.

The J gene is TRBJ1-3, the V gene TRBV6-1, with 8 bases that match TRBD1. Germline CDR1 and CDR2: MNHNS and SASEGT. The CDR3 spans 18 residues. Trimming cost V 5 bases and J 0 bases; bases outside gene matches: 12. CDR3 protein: CASSKGLGQDLSGNTIYF. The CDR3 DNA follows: TGTGCCAGCAGTAAGGGGCTGGGACAGGACCTCTCTGGAAACACCATATATTTT.